This T cell receptor (beta chain) was sequenced during a study of glioma-infiltrating T cells after dendritic cell vaccination. Data came from immunoSEQ multiplex PCR; TCRdb stores just in-frame clones and leaves some out. This repertoire shows roughly 87,000 clones, less than 90% found once; its top ten account for approximately 6.6%. Time point denoted: after dendritic cell vaccination, including at tumor progression/relapse. Only patients with spare fresh-frozen tumor and over two years of follow-up were included. Before vaccination, two weeks after the third vaccination, and at progression, PBMC were collected. This CDR3 has 15 residues. Germline-derived CDR1 and CDR2 are SGHRS and YFSETQ. Trimming took 0 bases from V and 6 from J, leaving 12 bases between them.

This sequence originates from a human donor with glioblastoma. This chain uses TRBV5-1 with TRBJ1-4; D might be TRBD1 (5 bases). This specimen was blood, taken after dendritic cell vaccination. CDR3 region: CASSLAWGADEKLFF. The CDR3 region has the DNA TGCGCCAGCAGCTTGGCGTGGGGCGCGGATGAAAAACTGTTTTTT. The variable domain in full, with the rest retrieved from reference TRBV5-1 and TRBJ1-4, is KAGVTQTPRYLIKTRGQQVTLSCSPISGHRSVSWYQQTPGQGLQFLFEYFSETQRNKGNFPGRFSGRQFSNSRSEMNVSTLELGDSALYLCASSLAWGADEKLFFGSGTQLSVL.